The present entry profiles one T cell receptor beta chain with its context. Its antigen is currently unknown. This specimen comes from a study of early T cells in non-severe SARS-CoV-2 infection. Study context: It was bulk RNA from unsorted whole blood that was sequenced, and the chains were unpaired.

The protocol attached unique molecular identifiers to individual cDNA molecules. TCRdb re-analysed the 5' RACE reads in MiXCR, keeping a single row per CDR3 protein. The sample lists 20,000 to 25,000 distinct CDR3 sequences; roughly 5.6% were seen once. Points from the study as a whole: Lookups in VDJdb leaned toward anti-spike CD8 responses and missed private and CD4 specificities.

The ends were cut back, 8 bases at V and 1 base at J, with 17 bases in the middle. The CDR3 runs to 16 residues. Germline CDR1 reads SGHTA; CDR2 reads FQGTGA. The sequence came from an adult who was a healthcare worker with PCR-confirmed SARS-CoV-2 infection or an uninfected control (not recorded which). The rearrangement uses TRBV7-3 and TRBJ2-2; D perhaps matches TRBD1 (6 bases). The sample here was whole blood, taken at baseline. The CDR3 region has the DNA TGTGCCAGCTCGAGTTCCCAGGGGCAGAACACCGGGGAGCTGTTTTTT. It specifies CASSSSQGQNTGELFF.